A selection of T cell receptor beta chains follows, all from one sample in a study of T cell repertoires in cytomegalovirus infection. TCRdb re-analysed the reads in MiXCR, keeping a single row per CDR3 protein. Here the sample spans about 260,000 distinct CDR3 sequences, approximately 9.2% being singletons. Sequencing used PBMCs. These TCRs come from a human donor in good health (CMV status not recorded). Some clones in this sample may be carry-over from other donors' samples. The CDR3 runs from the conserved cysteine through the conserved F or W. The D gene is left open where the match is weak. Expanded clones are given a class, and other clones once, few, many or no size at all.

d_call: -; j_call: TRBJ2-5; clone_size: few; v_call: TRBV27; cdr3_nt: TGTGCCAGCAGTGGGCGGGGGCCGCAAGAGACCCAGTACTTC; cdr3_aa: CASSGRGPQETQYF
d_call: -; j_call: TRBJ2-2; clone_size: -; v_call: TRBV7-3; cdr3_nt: TGTGCCAGCAGCCAGGGACCAAACACCGGGGAGCTGTTTTTT; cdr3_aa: CASSQGPNTGELFF
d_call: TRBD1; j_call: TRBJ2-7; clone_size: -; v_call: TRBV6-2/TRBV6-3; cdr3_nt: TGTGCCAGCAGTTACTCGTCACAGGGGATGGAGCAGTACTTC; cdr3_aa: CASSYSSQGMEQYF
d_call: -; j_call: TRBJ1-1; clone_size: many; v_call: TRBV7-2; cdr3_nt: TGTGCCAGCAGCTCCACGGGACTGAACACTGAAGCTTTCTTT; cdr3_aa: CASSSTGLNTEAFF
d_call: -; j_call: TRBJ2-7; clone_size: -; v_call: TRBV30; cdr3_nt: TGTGCCTGGTCGGGGAAGGACGAGCAGTACTTC; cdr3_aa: CAWSGKDEQYF
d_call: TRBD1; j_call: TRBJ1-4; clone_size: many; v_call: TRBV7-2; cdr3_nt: TGTGCCAGCAGCTTAGGGGACAGGGATGCTGAAAAACTGTTTTTT; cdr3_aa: CASSLGDRDAEKLFF
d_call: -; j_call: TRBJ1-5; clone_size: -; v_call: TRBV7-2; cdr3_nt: TGTGCCAGCCGAAGCGGGGTGAATGGGGTCAATCAGCCCCAGCATTTT; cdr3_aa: CASRSGVNGVNQPQHF
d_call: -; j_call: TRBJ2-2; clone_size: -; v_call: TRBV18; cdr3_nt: TGTGCCAGCTCACCATACAGACAGGCCACCGGGGAGCTGTTTTTT; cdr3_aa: CASSPYRQATGELFF
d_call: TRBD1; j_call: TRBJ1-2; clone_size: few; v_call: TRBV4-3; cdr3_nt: TGCGCCAGCAGCCATCAAGACAGGGGGCAAGGCTACACCTTC; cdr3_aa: CASSHQDRGQGYTF
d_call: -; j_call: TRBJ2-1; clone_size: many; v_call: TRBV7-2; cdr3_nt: TGTGCCAGCAGCTTAGAAAACAGCTACAATGAGCAGTTCTTC; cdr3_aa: CASSLENSYNEQFF
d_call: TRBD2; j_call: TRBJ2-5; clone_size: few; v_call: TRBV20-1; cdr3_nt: TGCAGTGCTAGTCCGCTAGCGGGGTTGGGAGAGACCCAGTACTTC; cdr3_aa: CSASPLAGLGETQYF